One sample yielded the 24 T cell receptor beta chains listed below, sequenced in a study of read filtering for tumor transcriptome and immune sequencing. From approximately 430 ng of RNA, a library with molecular barcoded alpha/delta and beta/gamma adaptors was made. MiXCR, run by TCRdb on the reads, gives a single entry per CDR3 protein. Altogether about 39,000 distinct CDR3 sequences are present, approximately 14% being singletons, with the ten largest covering around 7%. The sample was a population of CD138-negative cells sorted from bone marrow. These TCRs come from a donor aged 40 or older with multiple myeloma.

This clonotype is judged medium-sized. The V call is TRBV29-1, the J call TRBJ2-1; a weak D match, TRBD2 (5 bases). The CDR3 has 14 amino acids. Trimming left V 6 bases short and J 0 bases short, with 12 bases between. CDR1 is SQVTM, CDR2 ANQGSEA, per germline. As DNA, the CDR3 is TGCAGCGTCCCGGGGTCTGGCTCCTACAATGAGCAGTTCTTC. Its protein is CSVPGSGSYNEQFF.

This clonotype qualifies as medium-sized (0.01 to 0.1%). The chain couples TRBV29-1 to TRBJ1-1; 7 nucleotides match TRBD1. This CDR3 contains 10 residues. The V gene end was trimmed by 6 bases and the J gene end by 7 bases; junction bases not matched to a gene: 2. Looked up from germline, CDR1 is SQVTM and CDR2 is ANQGSEA. The CDR3 DNA sequence: TGCAGCGTACGGGACAGTGAAGCTTTCTTT. Protein: CSVRDSEAFF.

This clonotype is judged medium-sized (0.01 to 0.1%). The chain couples TRBV20-1 to TRBJ2-7; D gene uncertain. There are 13 residues in the CDR3. V lost 6 bases and J lost 5, with 17 bases in between. Germline V gives CDR1 DFQATT, CDR2 SNEGSKA (reference sequence). The CDR3 sequence is CSAPLQASDEQYF. CDR3 sequence (DNA): TGCAGTGCCCCCCTTCAAGCGTCTGACGAGCAGTACTTC.

In the case of this clonotype: The conserved phenylalanine or tryptophan normally closing the CDR3 is absent here, so this likely arose from a read error. The chain has TRBV5-1 and TRBJ1-1; 9 nucleotides agree with TRBD1. V lost 7 bases and J lost 2; bases outside the gene matches: 9. In germline, CDR1 is SGHRS, CDR2 YFSETQ. This CDR3 region has 15 residues. CDR3 nucleotide sequence: TGCGCCAGCGGCCGGACAGGGGTTCTAAACACTGAAGCTTTCCTT. Translation: CASGRTGVLNTEAFL.

In its sample, this clonotype was seen many times. The gene calls are TRBV6-6 and TRBJ2-7; maybe TRBD2 (7 bases). The germline V and J ends were trimmed by 4 bases and 0 bases, with 10 bases remaining between them. CDR3 size: 14 residues. Germline V lookup: CDR1 MNHNY, CDR2 SVGAGI (reference sequence). The CDR3 DNA sequence: TGTGCCAGCAGTTTAGGGGGGGGCTCCTACGAGCAGTACTTC. Protein: CASSLGGGSYEQYF.

This clonotype was seen many times. The chain couples TRBV3-1 to TRBJ2-3; D not certain. CDR3 length equals 11 residues. Deletions cut 6 bases from V and 2 bases from J, with 3 bases between. Per the germline V gene, CDR1 is LGHDT and CDR2 is YNNKEL (reference sequence). The CDR3 region has the DNA TGTGCCAGCAGTTCCACAGATACGCAGTATTTT. Its protein product is CASSSTDTQYF.

This clonotype was counted many times. The V and J genes are TRBV7-2 and TRBJ1-3; D remains ambiguous. The CDR3 totals 12 residues. CDR1 is SGHTA, CDR2 FQGNSA, per germline. Trimming left V 9 bases short and J 4 bases short, with 10 bases between. This chain's CDR3 is CASAMTGNTIYF. The CDR3 DNA sequence: TGTGCCAGTGCCATGACCGGAAACACCATATATTTT. The complete variable domain, with remaining parts taken from reference TRBV7-2 and TRBJ1-3, reads GAGVSQSPSNKVTEKGKDVELRCDPISGHTALYWYRQSLGQGLEFLIYFQGNSAPDKSGLPSDRFSAERTGGSVSTLTIQRTQQEDSAVYLCASAMTGNTIYFGEGSWLTVV.

The sample holds many counts of this clonotype. The gene calls are TRBV6-6 and TRBJ1-1; TRBD1 agrees at 8 bases. V dropped 2 bases and J dropped 5; count of bases not matched to a gene: 10. The CDR3 has 16 residues. Germline V CDR1 and CDR2: MNHNY, SVGAGI (reference sequence). CDR3 coding DNA: TGTGCCAGCAGTTACCCCATGGCGACAGGGGTGACTGAAGCTTTCTTT. It encodes CASSYPMATGVTEAFF.

The V gene is TRBV11-3, the J gene TRBJ2-7, with D perhaps matching TRBD2 (6 bases). This CDR3 spans 15 amino acids. Germline-derived CDR1 and CDR2 are SGHNT and YENEEA. V was clipped by 5 bases and J by 3 bases, with 17 bases between them. Here the CDR3 reads CASSPRTKGSYEQYF. The CDR3 region has the DNA TGTGCCAGCAGCCCCCGGACTAAAGGGAGCTACGAGCAGTACTTC.

This clonotype was observed many times. The rearrangement links TRBV11-2 to TRBJ2-3; D is perhaps TRBD1 (5 bases). Germline-derived CDR1 and CDR2 are SGHAT and FQNNGV. There are 15 residues in the CDR3. Trimming stripped 5 bases from V and 6 bases from J, with 18 bases between. The CDR3 region is CASSTQGLLWDTQYF. CDR3 sequence (DNA): TGTGCCAGCAGCACCCAGGGCCTCCTGTGGGATACGCAGTATTTT.

In this sample, this clonotype turned up many times. CDR3 loop: CASSLGGQVSGNTIYF. The CDR3 nucleotides are TGCGCCAGCAGCTTGGGGGGACAGGTCTCTGGAAACACCATATATTTT. This sequence joins TRBV5-1 and TRBJ1-3, with TRBD1 matching 8 bases. In germline, CDR1 is SGHRS, CDR2 YFSETQ. This CDR3 is built from 16 residues. After removal of 0 bases from V and 0 bases from J, the junction contained 2 bases not matched to a gene. Based on the CDR3 plus reference TRBV5-1 and TRBJ1-3, the full variable domain is KAGVTQTPRYLIKTRGQQVTLSCSPISGHRSVSWYQQTPGQGLQFLFEYFSETQRNKGNFPGRFSGRQFSNSRSEMNVSTLELGDSALYLCASSLGGQVSGNTIYFGEGSWLTVV.

This clonotype was picked up many times. The V and J genes are TRBV28 and TRBJ2-3; D possibly uses TRBD1 or TRBD2 (5 bases each). V was pared by 8 bases and J by 8 bases, with 20 bases between. Germline V gene sequence: CDR1 MDHEN, CDR2 SYDVKM. This CDR3 is built from 14 residues. The CDR3 region is CASRWGIRDLTQYF. The CDR3 DNA follows: TGTGCCAGCCGTTGGGGGATAAGGGATCTTACGCAGTATTTT.

This clonotype occurred many times. The chain combines TRBV11-2 with TRBJ2-3; D perhaps matches TRBD2 (7 bases). CDR1 is SGHAT and CDR2 is FQNNGV in the germline V gene. This CDR3 region has 16 residues. V was clipped by 4 bases and J by 1 base, with 15 bases between them. The DNA of the CDR3 is TGTGCCAGCAGCTCCTATGGGGGGGCCCGCACAGATACGCAGTATTTT. This codes for CASSSYGGARTDTQYF.

This clonotype has just a few counts. CDR3 loop: CASSDGSSSGNTIYF. The DNA for the CDR3 is TGTGCCAGCAGTGACGGCTCGTCCTCTGGAAACACCATATATTTT. The chain links TRBV25-1 to TRBJ1-3; D is ambiguous. CDR1 is MGHDK, CDR2 SYGVNS, per germline. There are 15 residues in the CDR3. The V gene lost 3 bases and the J gene lost 0 bases, with 9 bases spanning the gap.

This clonotype was counted many times. The chain couples TRBV3-1 to TRBJ2-7, with D possibly matching TRBD2 (6 bases). There are 14 residues in the CDR3. Germline CDR1 and CDR2: LGHDT and YNNKEL (reference sequence). V lost 1 base, J lost 3 bases, and 10 bases lay in between. In DNA form, the CDR3 reads TGTGCCAGCAGCCAAGCCGGGGGTATCTACGAGCAGTACTTC. Protein sequence: CASSQAGGIYEQYF.

This clonotype was recorded at least ten times. This rearrangement joins TRBV23-1 to TRBJ2-7; D perhaps matches TRBD2 (5 bases). TRBV23-1 is an ORF, and what it does is uncertain. V was clipped by 6 bases and J by 0 bases, with 18 bases between them. The length of the CDR3 is 16 residues. As DNA, the CDR3 is TGCGCCAGCAGCCGTTTCGGAGGACCAAGCTCCTACGAGCAGTACTTC. Translating gives CASSRFGGPSSYEQYF.

This clonotype was seen many times. At one end the junction does not follow the germline gene, possibly because of a read error. The CDR3 DNA is TGTGCCAGCAGCTCGACAGGGGGTTCCTACGAGCAGTACTTC. Protein sequence: CASSSTGGSYEQYF. This chain connects TRBV5-1 to TRBJ2-7; 9 bases agree with TRBD1. The CDR3 contains 14 residues. Germline lookup yields CDR1 SGHRS and CDR2 YFSETQ.

This clonotype was found many times. The rearrangement links TRBV20-1 to TRBJ2-5; 10 positions match TRBD1. Trimming took 0 bases from V and 2 from J; bases not matched to a gene: 21. Germline V gives CDR1 DFQATT, CDR2 SNEGSKA (reference sequence). The CDR3 consists of 21 residues. The CDR3: CSARDFDRGRPLSLIQETQYF. CDR3 in DNA: TGCAGTGCTAGAGATTTCGACAGGGGGCGGCCCCTTAGCTTAATTCAAGAGACCCAGTACTTC.

In its sample, this clonotype was seen many times. The chain joins TRBV12-3 or TRBV12-4 to TRBJ2-5, with 9 bases fitting TRBD1. The CDR3 is 14 amino acids. V was clipped by 5 bases and J by 1 base; unmatched bases: 2. The CDR3 loop reads CASSLDRGQETQYF. In nucleotides, the CDR3 is TGTGCCAGCAGTCTGGACAGGGGCCAAGAGACCCAGTACTTC.

With respect to this clonotype: A much larger clone differs from this one at a single base, so this may be a read error. The V and J genes are TRBV7-2 and TRBJ2-2; D might be TRBD1 or TRBD2, each matching 5 bases. The CDR3 sequence is 15 residues long. In germline, CDR1 is SGHTA, CDR2 FQGNSA. The CDR3 DNA follows: TGTGCCAGCAGCTTAGACGGGGCGAACACCGGGGAGCTGCTTTTT. Translation gives CASSLDGANTGELLF.

The sample holds many counts of this clonotype. V gene TRBV11-3 combines with J gene TRBJ2-5; D gene uncertain. The CDR3 totals 13 residues. Deletions cut 1 base from V and 5 bases from J, with 8 bases between. CDR1 SGHNT and CDR2 YENEEA come from the germline V gene. DNA of the CDR3: TGTGCCAGCAGCTTAGCCCCCCCGGAGACCCAGTACTTC. This encodes CASSLAPPETQYF.

There are a few counts of this clonotype. Possible read error: a much larger clone is one base away. The chain recombines TRBV3-1 with TRBJ2-7, with D maybe TRBD1 (5 bases). V gave up 2 bases and J gave up 2 bases, with 7 bases separating them. The CDR3 covers 13 residues. Germline CDR1 LGHDT, CDR2 YNNKEL (reference sequence). The CDR3 DNA reads as TGTGCCAGCAGCCAAAGGGGTCCCTACGAGCAGTACTTC. It encodes CASSQRGPYEQYF.

This clonotype has a handful of counts. The CDR3 does not end in the conserved phenylalanine or tryptophan, so this is likely a read error. The chain links TRBV5-1 to TRBJ2-5; no reliable D call. Deletions cut 4 bases from V and 5 bases from J, with 6 bases between. This CDR3 region has 11 residues. CDR1 SGHRS and CDR2 YFSETQ come from the germline V gene. The CDR3 spells CASSVQETQYS. CDR3 nucleotides: TGCGCCAGCAGCGTACAGGAGACCCAGTACTCC.

This clonotype came up many times. The chain recombines TRBV20-1 with TRBJ1-2, with a possible D match to TRBD1 (5 bases). The germline gives CDR1 DFQATT, CDR2 SNEGSKA (reference sequence). Deletions cut 0 bases from V and 4 bases from J, with 18 bases between. This CDR3 comprises 16 residues. The CDR3 spells CSARDQIGGNSYGYTF. The CDR3, as DNA: TGCAGTGCTAGAGATCAGATCGGGGGAAACAGCTATGGCTACACCTTC.